This TCR beta chain was identified in a study of cytomegalovirus exposure and HLA in healthy donors. Study details: In an early release, HLA-typed donors contributed roughly 85 million unique TCR sequences.

V lost 5 bases, J lost 13 bases, and 7 bases stayed unmatched. Per the germline V gene, CDR1 is MNHNS and CDR2 is SASEGT. The CDR3 length is 11 residues. A multiplex PCR was run with 60 Vbeta primers and 13 Jbeta primers. The data were produced by immunoSEQ multiplex PCR, yet TCRdb's version contains in-frame clones alone and is incomplete. The sample yields 45,000 to 60,000 clones, about three quarters seen once. The sequenced sample was PBMCs. The source is a young man in good health and CMV-seronegative. The V and J genes are TRBV6-1 and TRBJ2-7, with 8 bases fitting TRBD1. The CDR3 DNA sequence: TGTGCCAGCAGTCTCGCCGGGACAGGCTACTTC. Its translation: CASSLAGTGYF.